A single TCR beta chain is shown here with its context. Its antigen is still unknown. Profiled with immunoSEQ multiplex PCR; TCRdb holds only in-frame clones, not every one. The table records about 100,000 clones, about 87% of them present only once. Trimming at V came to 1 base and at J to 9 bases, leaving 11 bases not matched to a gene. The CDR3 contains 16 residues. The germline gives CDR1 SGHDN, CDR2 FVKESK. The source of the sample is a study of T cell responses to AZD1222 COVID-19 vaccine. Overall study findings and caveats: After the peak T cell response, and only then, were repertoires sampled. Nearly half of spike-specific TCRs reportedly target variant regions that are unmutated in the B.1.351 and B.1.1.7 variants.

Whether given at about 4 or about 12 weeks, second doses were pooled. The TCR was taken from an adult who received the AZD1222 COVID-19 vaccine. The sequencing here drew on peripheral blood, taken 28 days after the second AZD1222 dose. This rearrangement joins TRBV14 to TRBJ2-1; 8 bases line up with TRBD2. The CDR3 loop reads CASSQVEYGRAGEQFF. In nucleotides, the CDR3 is TGTGCCAGCAGCCAAGTTGAGTACGGGAGGGCTGGTGAGCAGTTCTTC.